A single sample is the source of the 12 T cell receptor beta chains below, sequenced in a study of blood T cell repertoires in COVID-19. Here immunoSEQ multiplex PCR was the method, and the copy in TCRdb shows in-frame clones only, minus some. The table has about 670,000 clones, 85% to 90% seen once. Sequences were obtained from peripheral blood. Source of these receptors: a woman under 30 with acute or convalescent COVID-19.

V is TRBV10-3 and J is TRBJ1-2; D may be TRBD1 (6 bases). CDR1 ENHRY and CDR2 SYGVKD come from the germline V gene. Trimming left V 4 bases short and J 4 bases short, with 13 bases between. The CDR3 is 14 residues long. The CDR3 spells CAISADSWSYGYTF. CDR3 DNA sequence: TGTGCCATCAGTGCGGACAGTTGGAGCTATGGCTACACCTTC.

This chain uses TRBV2 with TRBJ1-1; D is ambiguous. V lost 4 bases and J lost 1, with 10 bases in between. CDR1 and CDR2 (germline): SNHLY, FYNNEI. This CDR3 spans 14 amino acids. The CDR3 reads CASSGRSGNTEAFF. The DNA for the CDR3 is TGTGCCAGCAGTGGCCGGTCGGGGAACACTGAAGCTTTCTTT.

The chain employs TRBV23-1 and TRBJ1-1; tentatively, D is TRBD1 (6 bases). TRBV23-1 has ORF status, its function being uncertain. There are 16 residues in the CDR3. V gave up 4 bases and J gave up 2 bases, with 17 bases separating them. The CDR3 sequence: CASSPTRDKLNTEAFF. The CDR3 DNA reads as TGCGCCAGCAGTCCGACTCGGGACAAACTTAACACTGAAGCTTTCTTT.

The gene calls are TRBV30 and TRBJ2-3; D may be TRBD2 (5 bases). Germline CDR1 is GTSNPN and CDR2 is SVGIG (reference sequence). The CDR3 is 13 residues long. Trimming took off 0 bases at V and 6 bases at J, with 10 bases between the two ends. CDR3 protein: CAWSVRRGDTQYF. DNA of the CDR3: TGTGCCTGGAGTGTACGACGAGGGGATACGCAGTATTTT. The full variable domain, rest sourced from reference TRBV30 and TRBJ2-3, is SQTIHQWPATLVQPVGSPLSLECTVEGTSNPNLYWYRQAAGRGLQLLFYSVGIGQISSEVPQNLSASRPQDRQFILSSKKLLLSDSGFYLCAWSVRRGDTQYFGPGTRLTVL.

J is TRBJ2-3 and V is TRBV3-1 (or the pseudogene TRBV3-2); 7 bases align to TRBD1. After removal of 4 bases from V and 4 bases from J, the junction contained 5 bases not matched to a gene. CDR1 LGHDT and CDR2 YNNKEL come from the germline V gene (reference sequence). CDR3 size: 14 residues. CDR3 loop: CASSLRDSADTQYF. DNA for the CDR3: TGTGCCAGCAGCCTCCGGGACAGCGCAGATACGCAGTATTTT.

The chain uses TRBV18 and TRBJ2-7, with a weak D call TRBD1 (5 bases). Trimming took 6 bases from V and 2 from J, leaving 11 bases between them. Looked up from germline, CDR1 is KGHSH and CDR2 is LQKENI. The CDR3 runs to 13 residues. The CDR3 region is CASSSQGPYEQYF. The CDR3 region has the DNA TGTGCCAGCTCGTCGCAGGGTCCCTACGAGCAGTACTTC.

The gene calls are TRBV6-5 and TRBJ2-5; possibly TRBD1 for D (6 bases). Trimming took 6 bases from V and 2 from J, leaving 13 bases between them. The CDR3 is 14 amino acids. Germline lookup yields CDR1 MNHEY and CDR2 SVGAGI. The CDR3 sequence: CASSSGTQQETQYF. DNA of the CDR3: TGTGCCAGCAGCTCCGGGACACAGCAAGAGACCCAGTACTTC.

The chain employs TRBV24-1 and TRBJ1-2; D may be TRBD1 (5 bases). Trimming removed 4 bases at V and 4 bases at J, with 12 bases between. Germline lookup yields CDR1 KGHDR and CDR2 SFDVKD. The CDR3 contains 14 residues. The CDR3 protein is CATSDPKTVYGYTF. DNA for the CDR3: TGTGCCACCAGTGACCCAAAGACAGTCTATGGCTACACCTTC.

J is TRBJ2-7 and V is TRBV19, with a weak D call TRBD2 (5 bases). Germline V gene data show CDR1 as LNHDA and CDR2 as SQIVND (reference sequence). This CDR3 spans 16 amino acids. The germline V and J ends were trimmed by 1 base and 0 bases, with 13 bases remaining between them. The CDR3 reads CASSIGAGASSYEQYF. Here the CDR3 DNA reads TGTGCCAGTAGTATAGGCGCGGGTGCTAGCTCCTACGAGCAGTACTTC.

This sequence joins TRBV5-8 and TRBJ1-1; TRBD1 is a possible D gene (6 bases). Trimming cost V 4 bases and J 11 bases, with 18 bases left between them. The CDR3 consists of 13 residues. The V gene's germline CDR1 is SGHTS and CDR2 YDEGEE. The CDR3 DNA follows: TGTGCCAGCAGCACCTACCCCTACAGGGATGCTTTCTTT. As protein: CASSTYPYRDAFF.

The chain carries TRBV6-6 and TRBJ2-7; D may be TRBD1 (5 bases). The V gene's germline CDR1 is MNHNY and CDR2 SVGAGI (reference sequence). V was shortened by 5 bases and J by 4 bases, with 15 bases between the two germline ends. The CDR3 runs to 14 residues. CDR3 in DNA: TGTGCCAGCAGTCCTCCGACAGACGGGTACGAGCAGTACTTC. It is translated as CASSPPTDGYEQYF.

The J gene is TRBJ1-5, the V gene TRBV7-9; D is unresolved. CDR1 is SEHNR and CDR2 is FQNEAQ in the germline V gene (reference sequence). The CDR3 length is 14 residues. V gave up 2 bases and J gave up 9 bases, with 14 bases separating them. CDR3 DNA sequence: TGTGCCAGCAGCTTAAAGGGCCCCGAGGGGCCCCAGCATTTT. This translates into CASSLKGPEGPQHF.